This T cell receptor (beta chain) was found in a study of T cell responses to AZD1222 COVID-19 vaccine. This clone was observed once. TCRdb keeps only in-frame clones here, not all; method: immunoSEQ multiplex PCR. This table holds 150,000 to 200,000 clones, under 95% found once. Germline V gives CDR1 SNHLY, CDR2 FYNNEI. This CDR3 comprises 13 residues. V was pared by 5 bases and J by 8 bases, with 2 bases of the junction left unmatched. The TCR comes from an adult who received the AZD1222 COVID-19 vaccine. The gene calls are TRBV2 and TRBJ2-4; 11 positions match TRBD1. The sample in question was peripheral blood, obtained 28 days after the second AZD1222 dose. The CDR3 nucleotides read TGTGCCAGCAGTTCGGGACAGGGGGACATTCAGTACTTC. Its translation: CASSSGQGDIQYF.